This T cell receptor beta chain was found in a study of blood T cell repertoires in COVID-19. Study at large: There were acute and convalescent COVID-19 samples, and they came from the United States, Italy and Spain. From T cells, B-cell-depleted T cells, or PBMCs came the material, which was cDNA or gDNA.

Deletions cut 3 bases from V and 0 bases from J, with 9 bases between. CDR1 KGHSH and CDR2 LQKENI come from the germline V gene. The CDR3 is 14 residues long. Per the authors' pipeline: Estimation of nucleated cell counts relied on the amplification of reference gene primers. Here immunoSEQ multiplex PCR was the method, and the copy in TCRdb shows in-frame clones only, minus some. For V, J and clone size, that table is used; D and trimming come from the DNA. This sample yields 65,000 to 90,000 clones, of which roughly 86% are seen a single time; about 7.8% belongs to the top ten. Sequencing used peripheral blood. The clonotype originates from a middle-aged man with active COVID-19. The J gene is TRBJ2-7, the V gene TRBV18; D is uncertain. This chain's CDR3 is CASSPAVSSYEQYF. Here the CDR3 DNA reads TGTGCCAGCTCACCGGCGGTTAGCTCCTACGAGCAGTACTTC.